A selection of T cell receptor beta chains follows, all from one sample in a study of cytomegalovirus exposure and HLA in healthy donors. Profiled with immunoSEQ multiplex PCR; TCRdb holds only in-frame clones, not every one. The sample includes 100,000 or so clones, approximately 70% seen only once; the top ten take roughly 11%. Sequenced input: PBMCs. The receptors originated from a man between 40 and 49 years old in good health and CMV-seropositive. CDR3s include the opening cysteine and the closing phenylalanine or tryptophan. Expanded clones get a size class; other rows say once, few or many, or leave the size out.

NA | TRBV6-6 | CASSYFSRTYEQYF
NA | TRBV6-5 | CASSSEADTHQPQHF
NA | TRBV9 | CASSVADEQFF
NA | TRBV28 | CASSSGQDEKLFF
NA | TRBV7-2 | CASSLAGEGETQYF
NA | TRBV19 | CASSIDPGGVNNEQFF
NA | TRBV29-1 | CSVDRANQETQYF
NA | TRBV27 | CASSLTGREQYF
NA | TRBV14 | CASSQRQNTEAFF
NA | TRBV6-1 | CASSENPGQWPFF
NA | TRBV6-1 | CASSEWGEQPQHF
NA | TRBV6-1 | CASSEDRTGSVINTGELFF
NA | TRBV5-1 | CASSRDSLDGYTF
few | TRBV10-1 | CASSDKGQGQEAFF
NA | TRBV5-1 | CASSPFNYGYTF
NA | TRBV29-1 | CSVGGIRGGNEQFF
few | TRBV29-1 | CSATGMNTGELFF
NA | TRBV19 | CASGTGGQYGYTF
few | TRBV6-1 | CASREDTQPEKLFF
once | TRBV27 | CASSPRVGTGMDTQYF
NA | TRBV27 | CASSLFLNTEAFF
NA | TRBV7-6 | CASSRTGAGELFF
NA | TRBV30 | CAWSTKPGDGANVLTF
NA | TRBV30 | CAWSAIGTGTAEQFF
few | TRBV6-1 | CASTEGNSLGQYF
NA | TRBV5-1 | CASSRDSTNGELFF
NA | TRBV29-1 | CSVPPRVYEQYF
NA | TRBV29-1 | CSASTGRGETQYF
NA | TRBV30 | CAWAGQLEAFF
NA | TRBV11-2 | CASSFLRDSKETQYF
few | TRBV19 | CASSGRTGANVLTF
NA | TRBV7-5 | CARSLVNRGSGEKLFF
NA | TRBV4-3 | CASGPGQGRKTEAFF
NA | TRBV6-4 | CASSVGGGNQPQHF
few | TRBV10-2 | CASTPAPGGSTDTQYF
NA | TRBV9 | CASSSPSLGRTGELFF
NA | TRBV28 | CASSSHGSTSGYGYTF
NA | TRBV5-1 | CASSWGGDGTQYF
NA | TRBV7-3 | CASSVDRDSSYEQYF
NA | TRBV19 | CASSIGGTGAYNEQFF
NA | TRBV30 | CAWRLIELGGETQYF